The 22 T cell receptor beta chains presented below share a single source sample, sequenced in a study of cytomegalovirus exposure and HLA in healthy donors. Use of 60 Vbeta and 13 Jbeta primers characterized the PCR. Profiled with immunoSEQ multiplex PCR; TCRdb holds only in-frame clones, not every one. This table holds some 200,000 clones, approximately 84% found once. Specimen: PBMCs. These receptors were collected from a female donor in good health and CMV-seronegative.

This chain joins TRBV2 and TRBJ2-5; 8 bases map to TRBD2. Germline trimming cut 2 bases from V and 5 bases from J; bases unmatched to any gene: 7. Germline V gene data show CDR1 as SNHLY and CDR2 as FYNNEI. The CDR3 spans 15 residues. This chain's CDR3 is CASSEQLAARETQYF. CDR3 DNA: TGTGCCAGCAGTGAACAACTAGCGGCCCGGGAGACCCAGTACTTC. The whole variable domain, filled in from reference TRBV2 and TRBJ2-5, reads EPEVTQTPSHQVTQMGQEVILRCVPISNHLYFYWYRQILGQKVEFLVSFYNNEISEKSEIFDDQFSVERPDGSNFTLKIRSTKLEDSAMYFCASSEQLAARETQYFGPGTRLLVL.

The chain recombines TRBV2 with TRBJ1-4; D possibly corresponds to TRBD1 (5 bases). Germline V gene sequence: CDR1 SNHLY, CDR2 FYNNEI. Trimming took off 4 bases at V and 12 bases at J, with 15 bases between the two ends. The CDR3 extends over 13 amino acids. In nucleotides, the CDR3 is TGTGCCAGCAGTGGCCCGGGGGTTCTAGAACTGTTTTTT. It is translated as CASSGPGVLELFF.

The rearrangement joins TRBV5-1 to TRBJ2-1, with TRBD1 matching over 9 bases. Germline values: CDR1 SGHRS, CDR2 YFSETQ. Germline trimming cut 4 bases from V and 6 bases from J; bases unmatched to any gene: 5. The CDR3 totals 14 residues. DNA of the CDR3: TGCGCCAGCAGCCAGACAGGGGGGCTCAATGAGCAGTTCTTC. Translation gives CASSQTGGLNEQFF. The full variable domain, its missing parts supplied by reference TRBV5-1 and TRBJ2-1, is KAGVTQTPRYLIKTRGQQVTLSCSPISGHRSVSWYQQTPGQGLQFLFEYFSETQRNKGNFPGRFSGRQFSNSRSEMNVSTLELGDSALYLCASSQTGGLNEQFFGPGTRLTVL.

This chain uses TRBV7-2 with TRBJ2-3, with 12 bases matching TRBD2. Unmatched junction bases numbered 7, after V lost 6 bases and J lost 3 bases. Germline CDR1 reads SGHTA; CDR2 reads FQGNSA. This CDR3 is 16 amino acids long. CDR3: CASRNQLAGGTDTQYF. The CDR3 bases are TGTGCCAGCAGAAACCAACTAGCGGGAGGTACAGATACGCAGTATTTT.

This clone has just a few counts. The rearrangement joins TRBV18 to TRBJ2-1; 8 nucleotides match TRBD1. This CDR3 is 14 amino acids long. Germline V gives CDR1 KGHSH, CDR2 LQKENI. V lost 4 bases to trimming and J lost 5 bases; unmatched junction nucleotides: 4. CDR3: CASSRTGRDNEQFF. As DNA, the CDR3 is TGTGCCAGCTCACGGACAGGGCGGGACAATGAGCAGTTCTTC. The full variable domain, its missing parts supplied by reference TRBV18 and TRBJ2-1, is NAGVMQNPRHLVRRRGQEARLRCSPMKGHSHVYWYRQLPEEGLKFMVYLQKENIIDESGMPKERFSAEFPKEGPSILRIQQVVRGDSAAYFCASSRTGRDNEQFFGPGTRLTVL.

This chain uses TRBV29-1 with TRBJ2-1, with 11 bases lining up with TRBD2. Germline loops: CDR1 SQVTM, CDR2 ANQGSEA. The CDR3 contains 14 residues. J was trimmed by 6 bases and V by 4 bases; bases with no gene match: 5. In DNA, the CDR3 is TGCAGCGTTGGTTTTACTAGCGGGAGCAATGAGCAGTTCTTC. Its protein is CSVGFTSGSNEQFF.

The rearrangement links TRBV5-1 to TRBJ2-3; no definite D call. The CDR3 runs to 14 residues. V was clipped by 7 bases and J by 2 bases, with 14 bases between them. The V gene's germline CDR1 is SGHRS and CDR2 YFSETQ. This CDR3 reads CASRPTSYTDTQYF. In nucleotides, the CDR3 is TGCGCCAGCCGCCCGACTTCCTACACAGATACGCAGTATTTT.

As to this clone: Other DNA sequences in this specimen translate into the identical CDR3. The chain recombines TRBV7-6 with TRBJ2-1; TRBD2 agrees at 12 bases. The CDR3 has 17 amino acids. Germline V gene sequence: CDR1 SGHVS, CDR2 FNYEAQ. V dropped 5 bases and J dropped 1; count of bases not matched to a gene: 6. The CDR3 DNA is TGTGCCAGCAGCCGCTTGACTAGCGGGAGTTCCTACAATGAGCAGTTCTTC. This translates into CASSRLTSGSSYNEQFF.

Details on this clone: Within the sample, other DNA sequences also encode this same CDR3. The chain joins TRBV5-6 to TRBJ1-5; 7 nucleotides align to TRBD1. The germline V gene encodes CDR1 SGHDT and CDR2 YYEEEE. The length of the CDR3 is 14 residues. The V gene end was trimmed by 2 bases and the J gene end by 4 bases; junction bases not matched to a gene: 3. The CDR3 loop is CASSLGQVNQPQHF. CDR3 sequence (DNA): TGTGCCAGCAGCTTAGGACAGGTAAATCAGCCCCAGCATTTT. The whole variable domain, remainder taken from reference TRBV5-6 and TRBJ1-5, is DAGVTQSPTHLIKTRGQQVTLRCSPKSGHDTVSWYQQALGQGPQFIFQYYEEEERQRGNFPDRFSGHQFPNYSSELNVNALLLGDSALYLCASSLGQVNQPQHFGDGTRLSIL.

The chain carries TRBV4-3 and TRBJ1-6; TRBD1 aligns across 8 bases. The V gene's germline CDR1 is LGHNA and CDR2 YSLEER. Germline trimming cut 4 bases from V and 7 bases from J; bases unmatched to any gene: 15. CDR3 length equals 18 residues. CDR3 nucleotide sequence: TGCGCCAGCAGCCCGAAAAAACCCGGGACAGGAGGAAATTCACCCCTCCACTTT. Translation gives CASSPKKPGTGGNSPLHF.

V usage is TRBV7-9 and J usage is TRBJ2-7; D is perhaps TRBD1 (5 bases). The CDR3 has 14 residues. CDR1 is SEHNR, CDR2 FQNEAQ, per germline (reference sequence). Trimming took 5 bases from V and 2 from J, leaving 13 bases between them. CDR3 protein: CASSTGDRAYEQYF. In DNA, the CDR3 is TGTGCCAGCAGCACAGGAGACCGAGCCTACGAGCAGTACTTC.

This chain uses TRBV10-3 with TRBJ2-7, with D possibly being TRBD2 (6 bases). Germline lookup yields CDR1 ENHRY and CDR2 SYGVKD. The CDR3 sequence is 17 residues long. The V end lost 0 bases, the J end lost 1 base, and 16 bases lay between the germline ends. The CDR3 bases are TGTGCCATCAGTGAGTCTCCGTGGCGGGATGCTTCCTACGAGCAGTACTTC. It specifies CAISESPWRDASYEQYF.

The rearrangement joins TRBV27 to TRBJ2-1; D perhaps matches TRBD2 (6 bases). Trimming cost V 10 bases and J 5 bases, with 18 bases left between them. The CDR3 covers 14 residues. From germline, CDR1 is MNHEY and CDR2 SMNVEV (reference sequence). The CDR3 nucleotides read TGTGCCACTCAGACTAGGGAGCGAGACAATGAGCAGTTCTTC. Its protein is CATQTRERDNEQFF.

The V call is TRBV29-1, the J call TRBJ1-2; D perhaps matches TRBD1 (5 bases). In germline, CDR1 is SQVTM, CDR2 ANQGSEA. The CDR3 totals 14 residues. Trimming removed 4 bases at V and 3 bases at J, with 15 bases between. The CDR3 spells CSVVGGGKDYGYTF. CDR3 bases: TGCAGCGTTGTCGGCGGGGGTAAGGACTATGGCTACACCTTC.

The chain couples TRBV28 to TRBJ2-2, with 7 bases identical to TRBD2. The CDR3 runs to 14 residues. Trimming at V came to 4 bases and at J to 6 bases, leaving 5 bases not matched to a gene. CDR1 is MDHEN and CDR2 is SYDVKM in the germline V gene. CDR3 region: CASSSRLAPGELFF. In DNA, the CDR3 is TGTGCCAGCAGTTCAAGACTAGCTCCCGGGGAGCTGTTTTTT.

The chain is built from TRBV28 and TRBJ1-2, with D unclear. Trimming pared 2 bases from V and 3 bases from J, leaving 10 bases between. Germline-derived CDR1 and CDR2 are MDHEN and SYDVKM. This CDR3 region has 14 residues. CDR3 sequence: CASSLVESDYGYTF. As DNA, the CDR3 is TGTGCCAGCAGTTTAGTGGAGAGTGACTATGGCTACACCTTC.

The chain carries TRBV14 and TRBJ1-1, with a possible D match to TRBD1 (6 bases). Trimming stripped 3 bases from V and 3 bases from J, with 17 bases between. CDR3 size: 16 residues. Germline CDR1 reads SGHDN; CDR2 reads FVKESK. The CDR3 DNA reads as TGTGCCAGCAGCCAGACAAGAGGGGGGGATTACACTGAAGCTTTCTTT. Translating it yields CASSQTRGGDYTEAFF.

This chain connects TRBV6-1 to TRBJ1-5; 9 nucleotides agree with TRBD1. CDR3 length: 13 residues. The ends lost 6 bases at V and 4 bases at J; junction bases unmatched: 1. Germline V gives CDR1 MNHNS, CDR2 SASEGT. The CDR3 region has the DNA TGTGCCAGCAGCGGGACAGGGAATCAGCCCCAGCATTTT. Its translation is CASSGTGNQPQHF.

This clone was detected once. This chain joins TRBV30 and TRBJ2-7; a weak D match, TRBD1 (5 bases). Germline values: CDR1 GTSNPN, CDR2 SVGIG (reference sequence). Trimming removed 0 bases from V and 3 bases from J, with 12 bases in between. The CDR3 contains 14 residues. CDR3 residues: CAWSVPAGLYEQYF. The CDR3 DNA follows: TGTGCCTGGAGTGTACCGGCAGGGCTCTACGAGCAGTACTTC.

This chain uses TRBV5-1 with TRBJ2-5, with 9 bases fitting TRBD1. TRBJ2-7 matches the DNA end more closely, so the J call is doubtful. Germline V gene lookup returns CDR1 SGHRS and CDR2 YFSETQ. The CDR3 length is 14 residues. This CDR3 is CASSLQTGGYEQYF. CDR3 DNA: TGCGCCAGCAGCCTACAGACAGGGGGCTACGAGCAGTACTTC.

This clone appeared a single time. The chain links TRBV27 to TRBJ2-3; tentatively, D is TRBD2 (7 bases). V lost 8 bases to trimming and J lost 6 bases, with 24 bases between them. Germline loops: CDR1 MNHEY, CDR2 SMNVEV (reference sequence). The length of the CDR3 is 16 residues. In DNA form, the CDR3 reads TGTGCCAGCCGTTATATTGGCGGGGGCCAGGGGGATACGCAGTATTTT. It is translated as CASRYIGGGQGDTQYF.

The chain recombines TRBV7-2 with TRBJ2-5; possible D gene TRBD2, 5 bases. V lost 2 bases and J lost 4, with 8 bases in between. The CDR3 is 13 residues long. Per germline, CDR1 SGHTA and CDR2 FQGNSA. The CDR3 nucleotides are TGTGCCAGCAGCTTATCGGCGGGAGAGACCCAGTACTTC. It specifies CASSLSAGETQYF.